This record concerns one T cell receptor (beta chain) sequence. 60 Vbeta and 13 Jbeta primers were used in PCR. Assay: immunoSEQ multiplex PCR; the TCRdb copy retains only in-frame clones and omits some. The table counts about 160,000 clones; 2.1% lies in the top ten. The CDR3 runs 16 residues. V shed 4 bases, J shed 4 bases, and the junction held 5 bases outside the gene matches. CDR1 MGHRA and CDR2 YSYEKL come from the germline V gene. This entry is derived from a study of cytomegalovirus exposure and HLA in healthy donors. The clonotype was recovered from a man aged 25 to 40 in good health and CMV-seronegative. The specimen was PBMCs. The chain uses TRBV4-1 and TRBJ2-6; the match to TRBD1 covers 9 bases. This chain's CDR3 is CASSRDRDAGANVLTF. The CDR3 DNA follows: TGCGCCAGCAGCCGGGACAGGGATGCCGGGGCCAACGTCCTGACTTTC.